These T cell receptor beta chains were read from a single sample in a study of blood T cell repertoires in COVID-19. Assay used: immunoSEQ multiplex PCR; TCRdb lists only in-frame clones, some missing. The sample lists 70,000 to 85,000 clones, nearly 90% occurring once. Sequencing was carried out using peripheral blood. The receptors derive from a man aged 65 to 79 with active or convalescent COVID-19. CDR3s include the opening cysteine and the closing phenylalanine or tryptophan. D genes are given only for firm matches. Rows give clone size only sometimes, using once, few, many, or a class for an expanded clone.

CDR3 protein: CASSLGQPNNEQFF
CDR3 DNA: TGTGCCAGCAGCTTAGGACAGCCGAACAATGAGCAGTTCTTC
V gene: TRBV7-3
D gene: NA
clone size: NA
J gene: TRBJ2-1

CDR3 protein: CASSEEIYGYTF
CDR3 DNA: TGTGCCAGCAGTGAAGAGATCTATGGCTACACCTTC
V gene: TRBV25-1
D gene: NA
clone size: once
J gene: TRBJ1-2

CDR3 protein: CASSQEGEGFGEKLFF
CDR3 DNA: TGTGCCAGCAGCCAAGAAGGAGAGGGATTCGGTGAAAAACTGTTTTTT
V gene: TRBV4-2
D gene: NA
clone size: once
J gene: TRBJ1-4

CDR3 protein: CASSSLTGGSAFF
CDR3 DNA: TGTGCCAGCAGTTCACTGACAGGGGGCTCGGCTTTCTTT
V gene: TRBV12-3/TRBV12-4
D gene: TRBD1
clone size: NA
J gene: TRBJ1-1

CDR3 protein: CASSSGQGVVGTPRYF
CDR3 DNA: TGTGCCAGCAGTTCTGGACAGGGGGTCGTCGGGACCCCCCGGTATTTT
V gene: TRBV2
D gene: TRBD1
clone size: NA
J gene: TRBJ2-3

CDR3 protein: CSARVLDTQYF
CDR3 DNA: TGCAGTGCTAGAGTTCTCGATACGCAGTATTTT
V gene: TRBV20-1
D gene: NA
clone size: NA
J gene: TRBJ2-3

CDR3 protein: CASTMMSGRGTGELFF
CDR3 DNA: TGCGCCAGCACCATGATGAGCGGGAGGGGCACCGGGGAGCTGTTTTTT
V gene: TRBV5-1
D gene: TRBD2
clone size: NA
J gene: TRBJ2-2

CDR3 protein: CASSLTNPRTDTQYF
CDR3 DNA: TGTGCCAGCAGTTTAACCAACCCCAGAACAGATACGCAGTATTTT
V gene: TRBV27
D gene: NA
clone size: few
J gene: TRBJ2-3

CDR3 protein: CASSPQGASNEKLFF
CDR3 DNA: TGTGCCAGCTCACCTCAGGGGGCGTCTAATGAAAAACTGTTTTTT
V gene: TRBV18
D gene: TRBD1
clone size: NA
J gene: TRBJ1-4

CDR3 protein: CASSLVGAGAQYF
CDR3 DNA: TGTGCCAGCAGCTTAGTAGGGGCGGGAGCGCAGTATTTT
V gene: TRBV7-9
D gene: TRBD2
clone size: once
J gene: TRBJ2-3

CDR3 protein: CASSYVWGRNTEAFF
CDR3 DNA: TGTGCCAGCAGTTACGTTTGGGGGCGGAACACTGAAGCTTTCTTT
V gene: TRBV6-5
D gene: NA
clone size: NA
J gene: TRBJ1-1

CDR3 protein: CASSQALAGGHNEQFF
CDR3 DNA: TGTGCCAGCAGCCAAGCTCTAGCGGGGGGACACAATGAGCAGTTCTTC
V gene: TRBV3-1/TRBV3-2
D gene: TRBD2
clone size: NA
J gene: TRBJ2-1

CDR3 protein: CASSSGTGLNSPLHF
CDR3 DNA: TGCGCCAGCAGCTCCGGGACAGGGCTTAATTCACCCCTCCACTTT
V gene: TRBV5-1
D gene: TRBD1
clone size: few
J gene: TRBJ1-6

CDR3 protein: CSVDRTGRNTDTQYF
CDR3 DNA: TGCAGCGTTGATCGGACAGGGAGGAACACAGATACGCAGTATTTT
V gene: TRBV29-1
D gene: TRBD1
clone size: NA
J gene: TRBJ2-3